A single sample gave rise to the 4 T cell receptor beta chains below, sequenced in a study of T cell repertoires in cytomegalovirus infection. No cognate antigen is known for these TCRs. TCRdb re-derived calls from the reads in MiXCR, one entry per CDR3 protein. The table has approximately 350,000 distinct CDR3 sequences, nearly 35% seen once. Sample: cultured PBMCs, taken from culture after CMV antigen stimulation. All receptors derive from a human donor in good health (CMV status not recorded). Some clones in this sample may be carry-over from other donors' samples.

With respect to this clonotype: At one of its ends the junction is not consistent with the germline gene, which may arise from a read error. The chain recombines TRBV2 with TRBJ1-1; 10 bases line up with TRBD1. This CDR3 region has 14 residues. CDR1 is SNHLY and CDR2 is FYNNEI in the germline V gene. The CDR3 is CASSDGQGDTQAFF. As DNA, the CDR3 is TGTGCCAGCAGTGACGGACAGGGGGACACTCAAGCTTTCTTT.

The genes are TRBV7-6 and TRBJ2-5; 8 bases map to TRBD1. The CDR3 extends over 15 amino acids. The germline CDR1 and CDR2 sequences are SGHVS and FNYEAQ. J lost 3 bases, V lost 0 bases, and 3 bases had no gene match. This CDR3 is CASSLAQGAEETQYF. As DNA, the CDR3 is TGTGCCAGCAGCTTAGCTCAGGGGGCTGAAGAGACCCAGTACTTC.

This clonotype was found many times. The CDR3 DNA is TGTGCCAGCAGCTCCAGCGGGAGTCTTACGCAGTATTTT. Its protein product is CASSSSGSLTQYF. The chain uses TRBV7-2 and TRBJ2-3; 8 nucleotides agree with TRBD2. V shed 4 bases, J shed 8 bases, and the junction held 5 bases outside the gene matches. The CDR3 covers 13 residues. The germline CDR1 and CDR2 sequences are SGHTA and FQGNSA. The full variable domain, with the rest looked up from reference TRBV7-2 and TRBJ2-3, is GAGVSQSPSNKVTEKGKDVELRCDPISGHTALYWYRQSLGQGLEFLIYFQGNSAPDKSGLPSDRFSAERTGGSVSTLTIQRTQQEDSAVYLCASSSSGSLTQYFGPGTRLTVL.

This clonotype was counted many times. V gene TRBV20-1 combines with J gene TRBJ2-1, with 11 bases fitting TRBD2. The CDR3 is 15 amino acids. Germline CDR1 DFQATT, CDR2 SNEGSKA (reference sequence). After removal of 6 bases from V and 8 bases from J, the junction contained 12 bases not matched to a gene. The CDR3 bases are TGCAGTGCCCTACCACTAGCGGGAGTAGGCGATGAGCAGTTCTTC. It encodes CSALPLAGVGDEQFF.